This entry lists 5 T cell receptor beta chains sequenced from one sample in a study of cytomegalovirus exposure and HLA in healthy donors (dated by TCRdb to 2016 to 2017). Libraries were made using the immunoSEQ multiplex PCR assay. TCRdb carries this immuneACCESS record with in-frame sequences only. Its versions omit some clonotypes, under half of them owing to an unresolved V gene in the studies checked, with the rest unexplained. Across this sample there are 130,000 to 150,000 clones, with over 80% seen only once. Of the sample, around 5.9% falls within the top ten clones. Sequenced input: PBMCs. These TCRs come from a woman under 40 in good health and CMV-seropositive.

This chain uses TRBV18 with TRBJ2-7; TRBD2 might be the D (5 bases). The germline CDR1 and CDR2 sequences are KGHSH and LQKENI. V lost 3 bases and J 0 bases, leaving 15 bases between the germline ends. The CDR3 extends over 16 amino acids. The CDR3 DNA is TGTGCCAGCTCACCTTTCGGCGCGGGCACCTCCTACGAGCAGTACTTC. This codes for CASSPFGAGTSYEQYF.

The rearrangement uses TRBV7-8 and TRBJ2-7, with 8 bases lining up with TRBD1. Germline loops: CDR1 SGHVS, CDR2 FQNEAQ. The junction had 5 bases not matched to a gene; V was cut back by 9 bases and J by 4 bases. The CDR3 runs to 12 residues. The CDR3 DNA reads as TGTGCCAGTCGGACAGGGCCTTACGAGCAGTACTTC. Translated, it gives CASRTGPYEQYF.

The chain couples TRBV10-2 to TRBJ1-1; D is unresolved. Trimming cost V 5 bases and J 6 bases, with 10 bases left between them. The CDR3 is made up of 12 amino acids. Germline loops: CDR1 WSHSY, CDR2 SAAADI. Here the CDR3 DNA reads TGCGCCAGCAGTTGGGAGAGTGCTGAAGCTTTCTTT. This gives the protein CASSWESAEAFF.

Here the CDR3 reads CASSLAVYTEAFF. The CDR3 DNA reads as TGCGCCAGCAGCCTAGCGGTATACACTGAAGCTTTCTTT. The J gene is TRBJ1-1, the V gene TRBV5-1; D is uncertain. The CDR3 is 13 residues long. Germline V gene data show CDR1 as SGHRS and CDR2 as YFSETQ. V dropped 4 bases and J dropped 3 bases, with 10 bases sitting between them.

This chain connects TRBV6-1 to TRBJ1-1; D ambiguous. The CDR3 loop spans 15 amino acids. Germline CDR1 is MNHNS and CDR2 is SASEGT. Trimming took 10 bases from V and 0 from J, leaving 18 bases between them. The CDR3 DNA reads as TGTGCCACCCCCGGTGGGCAGGTTATGAACACTGAAGCTTTCTTT. This gives the protein CATPGGQVMNTEAFF.